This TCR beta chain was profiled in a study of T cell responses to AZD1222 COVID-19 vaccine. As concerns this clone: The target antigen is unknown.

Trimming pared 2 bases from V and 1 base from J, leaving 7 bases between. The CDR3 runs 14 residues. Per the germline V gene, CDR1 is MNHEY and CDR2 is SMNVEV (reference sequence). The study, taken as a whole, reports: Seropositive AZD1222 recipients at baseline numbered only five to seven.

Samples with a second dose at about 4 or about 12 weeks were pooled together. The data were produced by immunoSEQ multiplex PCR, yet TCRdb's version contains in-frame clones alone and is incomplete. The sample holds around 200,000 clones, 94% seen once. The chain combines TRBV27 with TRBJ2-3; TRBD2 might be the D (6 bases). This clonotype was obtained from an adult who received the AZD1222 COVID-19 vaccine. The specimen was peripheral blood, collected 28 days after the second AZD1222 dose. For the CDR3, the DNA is TGTGCCAGCAGTTTAAAGCGGGGCACAGATACGCAGTATTTT. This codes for CASSLKRGTDTQYF.